Shown below are 24 T cell receptor beta chains from a single sample sequenced in a study of blood T cells in healthy people across ages. Next came a second PCR, run for about 6 to 11 cycles, which used a sample-barcoded 5' primer along with a J-beta primer mix. MiXCR was run by TCRdb on the 5' RACE reads, yielding one entry per CDR3 protein. The sample carries 720,000 or so distinct CDR3 sequences, 40% to 50% recorded once. The sample was blood. The receptors derive from an elderly man in good health.

This clonotype was seen a few times. The V gene is TRBV7-2, the J gene TRBJ2-2; maybe TRBD1 (6 bases). Germline assignment: CDR1 SGHTA and CDR2 FQGNSA. The CDR3 is 15 amino acids. The ends were cut back, 3 bases at V and 1 base at J, with 9 bases in the middle. This chain's CDR3 is CASSLGARNTGELFF. DNA for the CDR3: TGTGCCAGCAGCTTGGGGGCGCGGAACACCGGGGAGCTGTTTTTT. Full variable domain (missing parts from reference TRBV7-2 and TRBJ2-2): GAGVSQSPSNKVTEKGKDVELRCDPISGHTALYWYRQSLGQGLEFLIYFQGNSAPDKSGLPSDRFSAERTGGSVSTLTIQRTQQEDSAVYLCASSLGARNTGELFFGEGSRLTVL.

The chain links TRBV29-1 to TRBJ2-7; D might be TRBD1 (6 bases). CDR1 SQVTM and CDR2 ANQGSEA come from the germline V gene. This CDR3 has 13 amino acids. V lost 6 bases, J lost 0 bases, and 12 bases lay in between. DNA for the CDR3: TGCAGCGTCCTCGGGACAAACTCCTACGAGCAGTACTTC. Encoded protein: CSVLGTNSYEQYF.

CDR3 nucleotides: TGTGCCAGCAGCGGACAGGGGTTCTACAATGAGCAGTTCTTC. Translated, it gives CASSGQGFYNEQFF. This chain joins TRBV5-6 and TRBJ2-1; TRBD1 agrees at 9 bases. The CDR3 sequence is 14 residues long. The V segment lost 4 bases and the J segment 3 bases; nucleotides outside the gene matches: 2. Germline CDR1 SGHDT, CDR2 YYEEEE.

The chain links TRBV5-6 to TRBJ2-1; D is undetermined. The germline gives CDR1 SGHDT, CDR2 YYEEEE. V gave up 3 bases and J gave up 4 bases, with 14 bases separating them. This CDR3 is 15 amino acids long. For the CDR3, the DNA is TGTGCCAGCAGCTGGCCAGAACAAGCTTACAATGAGCAGTTCTTC. It is translated as CASSWPEQAYNEQFF.

The gene calls are TRBV2 and TRBJ1-2; weak D call: TRBD1 (6 bases). V dropped 5 bases and J dropped 7 bases, with 11 bases sitting between them. The V gene's germline CDR1 is SNHLY and CDR2 FYNNEI. The length of the CDR3 is 12 residues. DNA for the CDR3: TGTGCCAGCAGTCGGGACATTACTGGCTACACCTTC. Translation: CASSRDITGYTF.

This clonotype occurred a few times. The chain has TRBV20-1 and TRBJ2-7; D call uncertain. The CDR3 has 13 residues. The germline gives CDR1 DFQATT, CDR2 SNEGSKA (reference sequence). The V gene lost 3 bases and the J gene lost 0 bases, with 9 bases spanning the gap. The CDR3 sequence is CSASLQSSYEQYF. In nucleotides, the CDR3 is TGCAGTGCTAGTTTGCAGAGCTCCTACGAGCAGTACTTC.

Note on this clonotype: This may come from a read error, since a much larger clone is one base off. J is TRBJ2-5 and V is TRBV7-2; D gene ambiguous. The CDR3 is 15 amino acids. V dropped 1 base and J dropped 2 bases, with 11 bases sitting between them. CDR1 and CDR2 from the germline V gene are SGHTA and FQGNSA. The CDR3 DNA follows: TGTGCCAGCAGCTTAGATCGGAGAGGTCAAGAGACCCAGTACTTC. This gives the protein CASSLDRRGQETQYF. Full variable domain (rest looked up from reference TRBV7-2 and TRBJ2-5): GAGVSQSPSNKVTEKGKDVELRCDPISGHTALYWYRQSLGQGLEFLIYFQGNSAPDKSGLPSDRFSAERTGGSVSTLTIQRTQQEDSAVYLCASSLDRRGQETQYFGPGTRLLVL.

This clonotype was counted between two and nine times. The chain joins TRBV27 to TRBJ2-7; 7 positions match TRBD2. The germline gives CDR1 MNHEY, CDR2 SMNVEV (reference sequence). With 5 bases clipped from V and 3 bases from J, the junction kept 22 bases outside the gene matches. The CDR3 spans 19 residues. As DNA, the CDR3 is TGTGCCAGCAGTCAGAGCGGGACTTTGTTGCGCCGGGGGAACTACGAGCAGTACTTC. As protein: CASSQSGTLLRRGNYEQYF.

The chain uses TRBV7-6 and TRBJ2-5; maybe TRBD2 (7 bases). Germline CDR1 and CDR2: SGHVS and FNYEAQ. The CDR3 covers 16 residues. V lost 5 bases to trimming and J lost 2 bases, with 18 bases between them. DNA of the CDR3: TGTGCCAGCAGCCCCGCGAAAGGGGGGGTTCAAGAGACCCAGTACTTC. Amino acid sequence: CASSPAKGGVQETQYF.

This chain joins TRBV30 and TRBJ2-7, with 9 nucleotides matching TRBD2. With 7 bases clipped from V and 3 bases from J, the junction kept 7 bases outside the gene matches. Germline CDR1 GTSNPN, CDR2 SVGIG (reference sequence). The CDR3 is 13 amino acids. CDR3 sequence reads: CAYATSGLYEQYF. The CDR3 region has the DNA TGTGCCTATGCGACTAGCGGCCTCTACGAGCAGTACTTC. The full variable domain, completed using reference TRBV30 and TRBJ2-7, is SQTIHQWPATLVQPVGSPLSLECTVEGTSNPNLYWYRQAAGRGLQLLFYSVGIGQISSEVPQNLSASRPQDRQFILSSKKLLLSDSGFYLCAYATSGLYEQYFGPGTRLTVT.

This clonotype was observed a few times. This chain joins TRBV27 and TRBJ2-1, with 9 positions matching TRBD1. The J call may not be correct, given that the DNA end is closer to TRBJ2-7. Germline V lookup: CDR1 MNHEY, CDR2 SMNVEV (reference sequence). The CDR3 length is 14 residues. DNA for the CDR3: TGTGCCAGCAGTTCCGGGACAGGGCATGGCGAGCAGTACTTC. Translated: CASSSGTGHGEQYF.

This clonotype was found a few times. This chain links TRBV20-1 with TRBJ1-1; D perhaps matches TRBD1 (5 bases). The ends were cut back, 4 bases at V and 2 bases at J, with 17 bases in the middle. The germline gives CDR1 DFQATT, CDR2 SNEGSKA (reference sequence). This CDR3 region has 15 residues. In nucleotides, the CDR3 is TGCAGTGCTATTCAAAATGGGGGTTTCAACACTGAAGCTTTCTTT. Translation gives CSAIQNGGFNTEAFF.

This clonotype appeared many times. The CDR3 loop is CSARDLEGGGYEQYF. DNA of the CDR3: TGCAGTGCTAGAGATCTTGAGGGGGGAGGCTACGAGCAGTACTTC. The V call is TRBV20-1, the J call TRBJ2-7; D assignment may be TRBD1 or TRBD2 (6 bases each). There are 15 residues in the CDR3. The V gene lost 0 bases and the J gene lost 3 bases, with 15 bases spanning the gap. Germline V gene sequence: CDR1 DFQATT, CDR2 SNEGSKA (reference sequence).

The sample holds a few counts of this clonotype. The rearrangement links TRBV20-1 to TRBJ2-7, with 9 nucleotides matching TRBD2. The CDR3 is 18 residues long. Germline CDR1 and CDR2: DFQATT and SNEGSKA (reference sequence). The ends lost 3 bases at V and 4 bases at J; junction bases unmatched: 19. The chain's CDR3 is CSARGLAGESPPSYEQYF. The CDR3 coding sequence is TGCAGTGCTAGGGGATTAGCGGGGGAGAGCCCCCCTTCTTACGAGCAGTACTTC.

The chain joins TRBV20-1 to TRBJ2-7; TRBD2 might be the D (6 bases). Trimming removed 4 bases from V and 0 bases from J, with 16 bases in between. Germline values: CDR1 DFQATT, CDR2 SNEGSKA (reference sequence). CDR3 length: 15 amino acids. The CDR3, as DNA: TGCAGTGCTACAGGGAGGACTACCGGCTCCTACGAGCAGTACTTC. It specifies CSATGRTTGSYEQYF.

With regard to this clonotype: A read error is possible here, since a much larger clone lies one base away. The chain couples TRBV7-2 to TRBJ2-5; maybe TRBD2 (5 bases). The J call could be wrong; TRBJ2-1 is a better fit for the DNA end. Per the germline V gene, CDR1 is SGHTA and CDR2 is FQGNSA. This CDR3 has 15 residues. CDR3 coding DNA: TGTGCCAGCAGCCCCCGGTCCAGCGGCCAAGAGACCCAGTTCTTC. Protein sequence: CASSPRSSGQETQFF.

Ten or more counts support this clonotype. The V gene is TRBV7-2, the J gene TRBJ2-7; 9 bases are a match to TRBD1. The CDR3 is made up of 15 amino acids. Germline CDR1 and CDR2: SGHTA and FQGNSA. J was trimmed by 1 base and V by 1 base; bases with no gene match: 2. The CDR3 protein is CASSLGGQGSYEQYF. The CDR3 DNA reads TGTGCCAGCAGCTTAGGTGGACAGGGGTCCTACGAGCAGTACTTC.

This chain uses TRBV10-3 with TRBJ2-4, with D tentatively TRBD2 (5 bases). V lost 11 bases and J 13 bases, leaving 21 bases between the germline ends. CDR3 size: 12 residues. From germline, CDR1 is ENHRY and CDR2 SYGVKD. The DNA of the CDR3 is TGTGCCGCCTCCGCGGTGGGATGGGAGCAGTACTTC. Translated, it gives CAASAVGWEQYF.

A single count supports this clonotype. CDR3 region: CASSLCFQGGETQYF. CDR3 DNA sequence: TGTGCCAGCAGTTTGTGTTTCCAAGGTGGCGAGACCCAGTACTTC. The chain combines TRBV27 with TRBJ2-5, with D hard to call. Deletions cut 3 bases from V and 5 bases from J, with 16 bases between. Germline lookup yields CDR1 MNHEY and CDR2 SMNVEV (reference sequence). This CDR3 is 15 amino acids long.

The chain uses TRBV6-2 or TRBV6-3 and TRBJ1-4, with TRBD1 matching over 9 bases. J was trimmed by 8 bases and V by 5 bases; bases with no gene match: 9. Per germline, CDR1 MNHEY and CDR2 SVGEGT. This CDR3 has 15 amino acids. The CDR3 here is CASSRIGTGSEKLFF. The CDR3 DNA reads as TGTGCCAGCAGTCGAATCGGGACAGGGTCCGAAAAACTGTTTTTT.

This clonotype has only a few counts. The chain recombines TRBV27 with TRBJ2-6; D possibly uses TRBD1 or TRBD2 (5 bases each). The V gene's germline CDR1 is MNHEY and CDR2 SMNVEV (reference sequence). Trimming removed 3 bases at V and 2 bases at J, with 11 bases between. The CDR3 consists of 16 residues. The DNA of the CDR3 is TGTGCCAGCAGTTTTGAGGGGCGCGCTGGGGCCAACGTCCTGACTTTC. Its protein is CASSFEGRAGANVLTF. The entire variable domain, with the rest obtained from reference TRBV27 and TRBJ2-6, is as follows: EAQVTQNPRYLITVTGKKLTVTCSQNMNHEYMSWYRQDPGLGLRQIYYSMNVEVTDKGDVPEGYKVSRKEKRNFPLILESPSPNQTSLYFCASSFEGRAGANVLTFGAGSRLTVL.

This chain joins TRBV11-2 and TRBJ2-7; tentatively, D is TRBD1 or TRBD2 (5 bases each). Germline CDR1 and CDR2: SGHAT and FQNNGV. V was cut by 1 base and J by 0 bases, with 13 bases left in between. The CDR3 runs 16 residues. The CDR3 nucleotides are TGTGCCAGCAGCTTAGTCGGGTCAGGGAGCTCCTACGAGCAGTACTTC. Residues: CASSLVGSGSSYEQYF.

Concerning this clonotype: No DNA is shown, since the ends of the CDR3 on it are uncertain; the CDR3 is the one TCRdb lists. This sequence joins TRBV29-1 and TRBJ2-1; the DNA was not used to check the table's D call, TRBD1. From germline, CDR1 is SQVTM and CDR2 ANQGSEA. The CDR3 is made up of 15 amino acids, end residues included. CDR3: CSVVSGQGMANEQFF.

The gene calls are TRBV7-2 and TRBJ1-2; TRBD1 agrees at 9 bases. V gave up 4 bases and J gave up 2 bases; unmatched junction bases: 8. Germline V CDR1 and CDR2: SGHTA, FQGNSA. This CDR3 region has 16 residues. The CDR3 sequence is CASSYTPGTGNYGYTF. The CDR3 region has the DNA TGTGCCAGCAGCTATACGCCCGGGACAGGGAACTATGGCTACACCTTC. The full variable domain, its missing parts supplied by reference TRBV7-2 and TRBJ1-2, is GAGVSQSPSNKVTEKGKDVELRCDPISGHTALYWYRQSLGQGLEFLIYFQGNSAPDKSGLPSDRFSAERTGGSVSTLTIQRTQQEDSAVYLCASSYTPGTGNYGYTFGSGTRLTVV.